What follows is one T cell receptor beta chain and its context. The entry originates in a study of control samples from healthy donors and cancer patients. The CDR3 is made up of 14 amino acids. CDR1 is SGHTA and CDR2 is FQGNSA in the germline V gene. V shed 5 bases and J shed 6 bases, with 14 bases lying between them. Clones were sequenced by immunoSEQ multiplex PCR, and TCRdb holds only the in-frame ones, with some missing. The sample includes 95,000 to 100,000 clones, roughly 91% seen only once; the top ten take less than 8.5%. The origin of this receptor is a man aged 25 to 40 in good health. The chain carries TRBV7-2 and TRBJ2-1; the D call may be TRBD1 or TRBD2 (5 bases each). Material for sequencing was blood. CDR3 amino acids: CASSPTGLSNEQFF. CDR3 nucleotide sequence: TGTGCCAGCAGCCCCACGGGGCTAAGCAATGAGCAGTTCTTC.